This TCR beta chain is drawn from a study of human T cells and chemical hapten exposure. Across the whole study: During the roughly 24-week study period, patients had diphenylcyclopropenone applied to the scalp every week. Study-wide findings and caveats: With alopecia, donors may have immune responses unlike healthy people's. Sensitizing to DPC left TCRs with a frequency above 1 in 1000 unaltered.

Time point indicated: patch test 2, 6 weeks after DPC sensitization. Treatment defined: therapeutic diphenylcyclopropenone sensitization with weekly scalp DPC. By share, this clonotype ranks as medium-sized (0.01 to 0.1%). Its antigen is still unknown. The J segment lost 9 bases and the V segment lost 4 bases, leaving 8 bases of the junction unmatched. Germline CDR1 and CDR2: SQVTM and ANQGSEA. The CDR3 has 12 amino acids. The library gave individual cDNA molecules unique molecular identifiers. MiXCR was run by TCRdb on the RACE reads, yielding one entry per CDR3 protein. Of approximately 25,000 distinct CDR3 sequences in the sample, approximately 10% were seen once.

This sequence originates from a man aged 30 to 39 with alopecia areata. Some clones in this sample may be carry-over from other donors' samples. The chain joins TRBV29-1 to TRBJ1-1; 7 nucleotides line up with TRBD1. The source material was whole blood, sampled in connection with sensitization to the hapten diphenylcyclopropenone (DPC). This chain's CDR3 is CSVVRDSSQAFF. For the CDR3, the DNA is TGCAGCGTTGTGAGGGACAGCTCTCAAGCTTTCTTT.